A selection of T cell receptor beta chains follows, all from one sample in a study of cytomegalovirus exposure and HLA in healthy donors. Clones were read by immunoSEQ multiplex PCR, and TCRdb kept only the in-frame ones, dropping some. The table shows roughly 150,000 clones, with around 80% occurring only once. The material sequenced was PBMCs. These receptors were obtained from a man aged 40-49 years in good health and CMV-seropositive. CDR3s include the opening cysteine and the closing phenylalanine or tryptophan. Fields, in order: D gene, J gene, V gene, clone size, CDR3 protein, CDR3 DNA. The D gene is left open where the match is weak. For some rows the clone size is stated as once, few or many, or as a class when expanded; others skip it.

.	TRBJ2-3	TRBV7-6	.	CASSLAPDRTDTQYF	TGTGCCAGCAGCTTAGCCCCGGACAGAACAGATACGCAGTATTTT
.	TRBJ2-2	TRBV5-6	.	CASSTTRPGELFF	TGTGCCAGCAGCACCACTAGGCCTGGGGAGCTGTTTTTT
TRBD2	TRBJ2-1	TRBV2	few	CASSPLAGGDNEQFF	TGTGCCAGCAGTCCACTAGCGGGAGGAGACAATGAGCAGTTCTTC
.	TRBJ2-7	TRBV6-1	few	CASSGTQRDAYF	TGTGCCAGCAGTGGGACACAAAGGGATGCGTACTTC
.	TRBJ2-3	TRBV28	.	CASEGQYF	TGTGCCAGTGAGGGGCAGTATTTT
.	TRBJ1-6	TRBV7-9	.	CSSTPGGISTSPLHF	TGTTCCAGCACCCCGGGGGGGATTAGTACTTCACCCCTCCACTTT
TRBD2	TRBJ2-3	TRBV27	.	CASSLKGLAGYYTDTQYF	TGTGCCAGCAGTCTAAAGGGACTAGCGGGTTATTACACAGATACGCAGTATTTT
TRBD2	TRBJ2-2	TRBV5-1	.	CASRPPGLAGAGELFF	TGCGCCAGCAGACCCCCGGGACTAGCAGGGGCCGGGGAGCTGTTTTTT
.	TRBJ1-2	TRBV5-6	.	CASSLAQGHGYTF	TGTGCCAGCAGCTTGGCCCAGGGGCATGGCTACACCTTC
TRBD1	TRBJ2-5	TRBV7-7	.	CASSFRDRAYQETQYF	TGTGCCAGCAGCTTCCGGGACAGGGCGTACCAAGAGACCCAGTACTTC
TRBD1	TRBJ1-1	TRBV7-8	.	CASSYNSDRRNTEAFF	TGTGCCAGCAGTTACAACTCGGACAGGCGGAACACTGAAGCTTTCTTT
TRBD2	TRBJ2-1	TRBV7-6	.	CASSLLSGLAAVHEQFF	TGTGCCAGCAGCTTATTGTCGGGACTAGCGGCCGTGCATGAGCAGTTCTTC
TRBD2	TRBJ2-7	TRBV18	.	CASSPTSGRRGEQYF	TGTGCCAGCTCACCAACTAGCGGGAGACGTGGGGAGCAGTACTTC
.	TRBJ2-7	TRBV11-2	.	CASSYGPLTYEQYF	TGTGCCAGCAGCTATGGCCCTCTCACCTACGAGCAGTACTTC
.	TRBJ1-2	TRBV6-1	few	CASSARVPRGYTF	TGTGCCAGCAGTGCCCGGGTCCCACGTGGCTACACCTTC
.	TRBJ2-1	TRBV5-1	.	CASTVEPSSYNEQFF	TGCGCCAGCACCGTAGAACCGAGCTCCTACAATGAGCAGTTCTTC
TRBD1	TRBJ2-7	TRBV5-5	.	CASSPWDRYSYEQYF	TGTGCCAGCAGCCCCTGGGACAGGTACTCCTACGAGCAGTACTTC
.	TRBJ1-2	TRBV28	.	CASSSTGLGGYTF	TGTGCCAGCAGTTCCACAGGGCTAGGTGGCTACACCTTC
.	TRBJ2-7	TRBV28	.	CASSPPGSNEQYF	TGTGCCAGCAGCCCGCCCGGTAGTAACGAGCAGTACTTC
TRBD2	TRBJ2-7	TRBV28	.	CASSLSSGGRSEQYF	TGTGCCAGCAGTTTGTCTAGCGGGGGCCGAAGTGAGCAGTACTTC
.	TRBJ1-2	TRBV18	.	CASSPMKGNGYTF	TGTGCCAGCTCACCAATGAAGGGGAATGGCTACACCTTC
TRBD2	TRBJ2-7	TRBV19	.	CASSTLGLAGGLYEQYF	TGTGCCAGTAGTACCCTGGGACTAGCGGGAGGCCTCTACGAGCAGTACTTC
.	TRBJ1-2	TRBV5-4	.	CASSLWWNRGGYTF	TGTGCCAGCAGCTTGTGGTGGAATCGGGGTGGCTACACCTTC
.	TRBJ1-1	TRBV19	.	CASSPRTSSGAFF	TGTGCCAGTAGTCCTCGGACATCTTCGGGAGCTTTCTTT
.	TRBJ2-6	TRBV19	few	CASSIEPSWSGANVLTF	TGTGCCAGTAGTATAGAGCCTAGCTGGTCTGGGGCCAACGTCCTGACTTTC
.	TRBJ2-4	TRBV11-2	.	CASSSGDSRVIQYF	TGTGCCAGCAGTTCAGGAGACAGTCGGGTCATTCAGTACTTC
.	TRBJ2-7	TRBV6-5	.	CASTSSREQYF	TGTGCCAGCACCAGCTCTAGGGAGCAGTACTTC
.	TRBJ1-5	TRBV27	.	CASSLLGQTNQPQHF	TGTGCCAGCAGTTTATTGGGACAAACCAATCAGCCCCAGCATTTT
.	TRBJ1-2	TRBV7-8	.	CASSLGLRERNYGYTF	TGTGCCAGCAGCTTAGGACTCAGGGAAAGGAACTATGGCTACACCTTC
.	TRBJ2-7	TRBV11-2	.	CASSPLYEQYF	TGTGCCAGCAGCCCACTCTACGAGCAGTACTTC
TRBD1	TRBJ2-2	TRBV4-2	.	CASSLRTGTNTGELFF	TGTGCCAGCAGCCTCCGGACAGGGACGAACACCGGGGAGCTGTTTTTT
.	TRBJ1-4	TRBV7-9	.	CASSPSRGATNEKLFF	TGTGCCAGCAGCCCATCCCGGGGTGCAACTAATGAAAAACTGTTTTTT
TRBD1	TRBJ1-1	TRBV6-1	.	CASSLLTGKWEAFF	TGTGCCAGCAGTCTCCTGACAGGGAAGTGGGAAGCTTTCTTT
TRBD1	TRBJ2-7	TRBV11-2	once	CASSLAGQPYEQYF	TGTGCCAGCAGCTTAGCGGGACAGCCCTACGAGCAGTACTTC
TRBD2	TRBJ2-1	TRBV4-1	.	CASSQRELAGGRTYNEQFF	TGCGCCAGCAGCCAGAGGGAACTAGCGGGAGGGCGGACCTACAATGAGCAGTTCTTC
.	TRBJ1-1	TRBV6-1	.	CASSDPQAEAFF	TGTGCCAGCAGTGACCCGCAGGCTGAAGCTTTCTTT
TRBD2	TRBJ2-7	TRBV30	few	CAWSASGSHEQYF	TGTGCCTGGAGTGCTAGCGGGAGCCACGAGCAGTACTTC
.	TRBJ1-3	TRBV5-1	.	CASSDPRGSGNTIYF	TGCGCCAGCAGTGACCCCAGGGGCTCTGGAAACACCATATATTTT
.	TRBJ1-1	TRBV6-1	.	CASSAPRLEAFF	TGTGCCAGCAGTGCCCCGCGCCTCGAAGCTTTTTTT
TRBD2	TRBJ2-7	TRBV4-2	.	CASSQAGLAGVQYEQYF	TGTGCCAGCAGCCAGGCCGGACTAGCGGGAGTACAGTACGAGCAGTACTTC
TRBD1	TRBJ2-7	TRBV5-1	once	CASSLASGTGVYEQYF	TGCGCCAGCAGCTTGGCCTCCGGGACAGGGGTGTACGAGCAGTACTTC
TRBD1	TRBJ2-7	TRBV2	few	CASTLTTGGSGEQYF	TGTGCCAGCACGCTTACGACAGGGGGCTCCGGGGAGCAGTACTTC
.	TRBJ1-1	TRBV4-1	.	CASSQIRGTEAFF	TGCGCCAGCAGCCAAATAAGGGGGACTGAAGCTTTCTTT
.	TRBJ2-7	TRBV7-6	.	CASSPKQLEGGGEQYF	TGTGCCAGCAGCCCTAAACAGTTAGAGGGAGGCGGCGAGCAGTACTTC
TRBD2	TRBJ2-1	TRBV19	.	CASAGTSGNEQFF	TGTGCCAGTGCGGGGACTAGCGGGAATGAGCAGTTCTTC
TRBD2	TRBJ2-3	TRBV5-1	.	CASSSTSGTDTQYF	TGCGCCAGCAGCTCTACTAGCGGCACAGATACGCAGTATTTT
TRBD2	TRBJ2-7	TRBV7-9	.	CSSSLDGGRAGEQYF	TGTTCCAGCAGCTTAGACGGCGGGAGGGCCGGTGAGCAGTACTTC
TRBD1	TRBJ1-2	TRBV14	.	CASSQVGRGRSNYGYTF	TGTGCCAGCAGCCAAGTGGGCAGGGGGCGATCTAACTATGGCTACACCTTC
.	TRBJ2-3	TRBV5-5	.	CASSGQGSARTDTQYF	TGTGCCAGCAGCGGGCAGGGAAGCGCGAGAACAGATACGCAGTATTTT
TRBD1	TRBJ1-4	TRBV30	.	CAWSPGTGDEKLFF	TGTGCCTGGAGCCCCGGGACAGGGGATGAAAAACTGTTTTTT
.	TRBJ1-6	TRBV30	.	CAWSGDKTDFGSLHF	TGTGCCTGGAGTGGGGACAAGACCGACTTCGGGTCCCTCCACTTT
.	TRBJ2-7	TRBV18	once	CASSLPLQPYEQYF	TGTGCCAGCTCACTTCCCCTACAGCCCTACGAGCAGTACTTC
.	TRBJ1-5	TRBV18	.	CASSPLQGGNQPQHF	TGTGCCAGCTCACCTCTACAGGGAGGGAATCAGCCCCAGCATTTT
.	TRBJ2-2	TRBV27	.	CASWQGANTGELFF	TGTGCCAGCTGGCAGGGCGCGAACACCGGGGAGCTGTTTTTT
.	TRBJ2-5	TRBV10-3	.	CAISVSGGSQETQYF	TGTGCCATCAGTGTCTCAGGCGGGTCTCAAGAGACCCAGTACTTC
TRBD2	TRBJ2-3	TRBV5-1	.	CASSSMLAGGVADTQYF	TGCGCCAGCAGCTCCATGCTAGCGGGAGGTGTGGCAGATACGCAGTATTTT
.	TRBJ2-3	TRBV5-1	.	CASRTRGSTDTQYF	TGCGCCAGCAGGACCCGAGGTAGCACAGATACGCAGTATTTT